What follows is one T cell receptor (beta chain) and its context. Its antigen remains unidentified. Trimming at V came to 1 base and at J to 8 bases, leaving 8 bases not matched to a gene. The CDR3 sequence is 15 residues long. With the Oncomine TCR Beta short-read assay, DNA from cultured CD4+ T cells was sequenced. The genomic DNA was obtained from cultured CD4+ T cells by extraction with the QIAamp micro DNA kit. TCRdb independently ran MiXCR on the PCR reads; one entry per CDR3 protein. The sample has some 15,000 distinct CDR3 sequences; under 25% are singletons. The sample belongs to a study of vaccination and CD4 T cells after COVID-19. Described treatment: roughly ten-day PBMC culture with coronavirus spike peptide pools or control peptides (ViraFEST assay).

The sequenced sample consisted of cultured CD4+ T cells from blood. This TCR was sampled from a human donor with COVID-19. The rearrangement links TRBV12-3 or TRBV12-4 to TRBJ2-4; 7 bases agree with TRBD2. The CDR3 here is CASSLVGEGWDIQYF. The CDR3 coding sequence is TGTGCCAGCAGTTTAGTTGGGGAGGGTTGGGACATTCAGTACTTC.